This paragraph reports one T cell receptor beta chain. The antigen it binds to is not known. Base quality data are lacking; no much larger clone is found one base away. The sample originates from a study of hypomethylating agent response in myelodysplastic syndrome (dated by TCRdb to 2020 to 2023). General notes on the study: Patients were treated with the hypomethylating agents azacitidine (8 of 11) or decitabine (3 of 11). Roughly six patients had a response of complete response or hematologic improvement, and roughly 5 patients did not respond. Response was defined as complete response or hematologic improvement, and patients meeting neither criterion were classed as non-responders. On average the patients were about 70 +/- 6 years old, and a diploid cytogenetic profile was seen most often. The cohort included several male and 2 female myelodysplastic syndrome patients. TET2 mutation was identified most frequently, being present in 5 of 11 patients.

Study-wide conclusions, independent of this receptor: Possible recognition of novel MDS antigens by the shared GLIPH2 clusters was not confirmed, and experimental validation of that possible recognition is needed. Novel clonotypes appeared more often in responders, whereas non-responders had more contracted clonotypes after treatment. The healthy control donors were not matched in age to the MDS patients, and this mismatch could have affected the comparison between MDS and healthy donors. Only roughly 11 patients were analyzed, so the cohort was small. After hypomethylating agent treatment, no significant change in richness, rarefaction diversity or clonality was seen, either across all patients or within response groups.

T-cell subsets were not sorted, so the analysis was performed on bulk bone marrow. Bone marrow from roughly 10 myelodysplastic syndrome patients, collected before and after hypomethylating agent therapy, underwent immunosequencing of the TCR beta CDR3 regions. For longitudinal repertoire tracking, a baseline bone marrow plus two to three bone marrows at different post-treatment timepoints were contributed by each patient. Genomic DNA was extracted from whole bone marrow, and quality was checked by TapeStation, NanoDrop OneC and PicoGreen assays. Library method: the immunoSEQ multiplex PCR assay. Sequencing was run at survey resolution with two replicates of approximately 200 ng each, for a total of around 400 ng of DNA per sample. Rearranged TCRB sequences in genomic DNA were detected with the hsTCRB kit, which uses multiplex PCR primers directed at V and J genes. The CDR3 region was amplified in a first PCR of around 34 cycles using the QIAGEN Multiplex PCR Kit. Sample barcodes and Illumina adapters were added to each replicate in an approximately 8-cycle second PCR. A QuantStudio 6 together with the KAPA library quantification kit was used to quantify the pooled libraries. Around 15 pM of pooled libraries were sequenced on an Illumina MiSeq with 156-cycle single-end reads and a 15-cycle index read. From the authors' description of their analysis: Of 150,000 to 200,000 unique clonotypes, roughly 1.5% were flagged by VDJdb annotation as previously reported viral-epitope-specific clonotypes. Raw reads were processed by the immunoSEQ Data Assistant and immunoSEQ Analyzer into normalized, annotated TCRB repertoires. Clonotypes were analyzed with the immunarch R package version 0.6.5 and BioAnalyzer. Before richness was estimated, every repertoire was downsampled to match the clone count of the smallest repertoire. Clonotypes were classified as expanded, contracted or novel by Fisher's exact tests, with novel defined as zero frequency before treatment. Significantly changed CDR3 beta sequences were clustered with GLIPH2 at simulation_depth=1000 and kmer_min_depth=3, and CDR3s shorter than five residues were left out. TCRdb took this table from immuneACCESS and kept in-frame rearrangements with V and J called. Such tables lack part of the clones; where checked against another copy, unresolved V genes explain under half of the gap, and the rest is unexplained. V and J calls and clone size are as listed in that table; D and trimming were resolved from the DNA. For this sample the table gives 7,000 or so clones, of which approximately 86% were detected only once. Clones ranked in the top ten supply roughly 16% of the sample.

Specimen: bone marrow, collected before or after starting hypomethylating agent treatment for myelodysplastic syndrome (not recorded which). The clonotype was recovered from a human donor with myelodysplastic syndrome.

The CDR3 region reads CASSDARRNSPLHF. The nucleotide sequence is given as TGTGCCAGTAGTGATGCCCGTCGTAATTCACCCCTCCACTTT. The chain uses TRBV19 and TRBJ1-6; a confident D gene designation cannot be given. CDR1 LNHDA and CDR2 SQIVND are derived from the germline V gene (reference sequence). Spanning cysteine to phenylalanine, the CDR3 consists of 14 amino acids. Left in the record is the CDR3 DNA by itself, 42 bases read in frame from the first base. Trimming costs V 5 bases and J 6 bases, and their ends lie 11 bases apart.